Below, 11 T cell receptor beta chains from the same sample are listed, as sequenced in a study of response to subunit inactivated influenza vaccine. TCRdb processed the RT-PCR reads anew with MiXCR; each CDR3 protein has one entry. The data show some 520,000 distinct CDR3 sequences, 16% seen once. The sample was CD4+ T cells sorted from PBMCs, taken around 25 months after vaccination. The origin of the receptors is a man aged 50-75 years who received an inactivated influenza vaccine.

The V gene is TRBV5-6, the J gene TRBJ2-1; D may be TRBD2 (6 bases). Trimming pared 0 bases from V and 4 bases from J, leaving 8 bases between. Germline V gene lookup returns CDR1 SGHDT and CDR2 YYEEEE. The CDR3 loop spans 14 amino acids. The CDR3 DNA reads TGTGCCAGCAGCTTGGTGACTAGTTACAATGAGCAGTTCTTC. It yields the protein CASSLVTSYNEQFF.

This chain uses TRBV7-9 with TRBJ2-7; 9 bases map to TRBD2. Germline CDR1 reads SEHNR; CDR2 reads FQNEAQ (reference sequence). There are 14 residues in the CDR3. V gave up 5 bases and J gave up 7 bases; unmatched junction bases: 9. The CDR3 coding sequence is TGTGCCAGCAGCCCTGGCGGGAGGGCCCATGAGCAGTACTTC. Translating gives CASSPGGRAHEQYF.

In this sample, this clonotype turned up many times. The genes are TRBV20-1 and TRBJ2-7; either TRBD1 or TRBD2 may fit D (6 bases each). The V end lost 3 bases, the J end lost 0 bases, and 9 bases lay between the germline ends. Germline loops: CDR1 DFQATT, CDR2 SNEGSKA (reference sequence). This CDR3 region has 13 residues. CDR3 in amino acids: CSASGGHSYEQYF. The CDR3 DNA reads TGCAGTGCTAGCGGGGGCCACTCCTACGAGCAGTACTTC.

In nucleotides, the CDR3 is TGCAGTGCTGAAGGTCGACGGGATTACACAGATACGCAGTATTTT. The encoded protein is CSAEGRRDYTDTQYF. The V gene is TRBV20-1, the J gene TRBJ2-3, with D possibly TRBD2 on 5 matching bases. V lost 5 bases, J lost 2 bases, and 17 bases lay in between. CDR3 size: 15 residues. CDR1 is DFQATT, CDR2 SNEGSKA, per germline (reference sequence).

This clonotype was counted a few times. This chain links TRBV20-1 with TRBJ1-5; tentative D call: TRBD1 (5 bases). V was pared by 6 bases and J by 0 bases, with 9 bases between. In germline, CDR1 is DFQATT, CDR2 SNEGSKA (reference sequence). The CDR3 spans 13 residues. CDR3 bases: TGCAGTGCACCGACAGATAGCAATCAGCCCCAGCATTTT. Translated: CSAPTDSNQPQHF.

V is TRBV7-2 and J is TRBJ2-5; 8 bases line up with TRBD2. The CDR3 has 15 residues. V was pared by 2 bases and J by 2 bases, with 4 bases of the junction left unmatched. Germline CDR1 is SGHTA and CDR2 is FQGNSA. In DNA, the CDR3 is TGTGCCAGCAGCTTAAGGGCTAGCGGGCAAGAGACCCAGTACTTC. Residues: CASSLRASGQETQYF.

V is TRBV12-3 or TRBV12-4 and J is TRBJ1-6; D gene uncertain. Between the trimmed V and J ends, which lost 0 bases and 5 bases, there was a span of 8 bases. The CDR3 contains 15 residues. The CDR3 here is CASSLAGLNNSPLHF. The CDR3 bases are TGTGCCAGCAGTTTAGCCGGACTTAATAATTCACCCCTCCACTTT.

The chain is built from TRBV6-5 and TRBJ2-3, with unresolved D. The CDR3 length is 15 residues. The V gene's germline CDR1 is MNHEY and CDR2 SVGAGI. V was cut by 0 bases and J by 1 base, with 8 bases left in between. CDR3: CASSYSQARTDTQYF. In nucleotides, the CDR3 is TGTGCCAGCAGTTACTCGCAGGCCCGCACAGATACGCAGTATTTT.

This clonotype was picked up a small number of times. The chain recombines TRBV20-1 with TRBJ1-5, with D possibly being TRBD1 (5 bases). Trimming stripped 3 bases from V and 1 base from J, with 10 bases between. The CDR3 covers 14 residues. The germline CDR1 and CDR2 sequences are DFQATT and SNEGSKA (reference sequence). The CDR3 DNA is TGCAGTGCTAGGGGGACGGCAAGCAATCAGCCCCAGCATTTT. Its protein is CSARGTASNQPQHF.

This clonotype was seen a handful of times. The rearrangement joins TRBV7-9 to TRBJ1-6, with D unclear. V lost 4 bases and J lost 6, with 7 bases in between. The CDR3 contains 13 residues. In germline, CDR1 is SEHNR, CDR2 FQNEAQ (reference sequence). CDR3 coding DNA: TGTGCCAGCAGCTCAGGAACTAATTCACCCCTCCACTTT. Protein sequence: CASSSGTNSPLHF.

This clonotype was detected only a few times. J is TRBJ1-1 and V is TRBV11-2; TRBD1 aligns across 8 bases. V lost 5 bases to trimming and J lost 3 bases; unmatched junction nucleotides: 8. Germline V lookup: CDR1 SGHAT, CDR2 FQNNGV. The CDR3 has 15 residues. In nucleotides, the CDR3 is TGTGCCAGCAGCACCTACAGGGGGTTGGACACTGAAGCTTTCTTT. Its translation is CASSTYRGLDTEAFF.